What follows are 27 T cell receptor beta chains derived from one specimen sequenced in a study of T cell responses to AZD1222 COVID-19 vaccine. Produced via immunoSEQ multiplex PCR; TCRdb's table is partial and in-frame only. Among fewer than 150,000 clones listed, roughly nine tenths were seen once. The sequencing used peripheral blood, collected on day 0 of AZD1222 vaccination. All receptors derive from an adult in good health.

CDR3 protein: CASSLFGSNEKLFF. As DNA, the CDR3 is TGTGCCAGCAGTTTATTCGGATCGAATGAAAAACTGTTTTTT. The chain combines TRBV27 with TRBJ1-4; D gene ambiguous. The V and J ends lost 1 base and 5 bases respectively, with 8 bases between them. Germline V gives CDR1 MNHEY, CDR2 SMNVEV (reference sequence). The CDR3 spans 14 residues.

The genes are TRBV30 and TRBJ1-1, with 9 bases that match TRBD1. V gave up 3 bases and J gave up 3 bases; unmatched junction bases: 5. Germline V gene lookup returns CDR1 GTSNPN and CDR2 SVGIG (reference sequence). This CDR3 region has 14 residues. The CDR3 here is CAWSRTGEHTEAFF. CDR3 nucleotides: TGTGCCTGGAGCAGGACAGGGGAACACACTGAAGCTTTCTTT.

CDR3 sequence: CAISEPAGEGETQYF. Here the CDR3 DNA reads TGTGCCATCAGTGAGCCGGCAGGGGAGGGGGAGACCCAGTACTTC. V usage is TRBV10-3 and J usage is TRBJ2-5; the D gene is possibly TRBD2 (7 bases). The CDR3 is 15 residues long. V was pared by 2 bases and J by 5 bases, with 15 bases between. Germline V gene data show CDR1 as ENHRY and CDR2 as SYGVKD.

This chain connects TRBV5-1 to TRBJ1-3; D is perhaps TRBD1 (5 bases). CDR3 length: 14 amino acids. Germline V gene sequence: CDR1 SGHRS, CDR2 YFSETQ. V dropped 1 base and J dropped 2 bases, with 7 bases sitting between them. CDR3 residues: CASSLTRAGNTIYF. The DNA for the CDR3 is TGCGCCAGCAGCTTGACCAGGGCTGGAAACACCATATATTTT.

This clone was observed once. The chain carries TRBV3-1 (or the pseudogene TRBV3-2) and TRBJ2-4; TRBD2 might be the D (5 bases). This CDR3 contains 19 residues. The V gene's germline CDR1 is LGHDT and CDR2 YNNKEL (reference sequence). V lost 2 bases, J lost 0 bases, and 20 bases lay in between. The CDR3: CASSQNPATGLLAKNIQYF. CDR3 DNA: TGTGCCAGCAGCCAAAACCCGGCCACGGGGTTACTAGCCAAAAACATTCAGTACTTC.

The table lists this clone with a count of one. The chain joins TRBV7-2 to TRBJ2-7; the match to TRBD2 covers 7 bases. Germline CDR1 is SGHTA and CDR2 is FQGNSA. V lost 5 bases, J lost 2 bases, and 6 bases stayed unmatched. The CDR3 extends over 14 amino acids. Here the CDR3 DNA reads TGTGCCAGCAGCCCGCGGGAGCGCCCCTACGAGCAGTACTTC. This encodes CASSPRERPYEQYF.

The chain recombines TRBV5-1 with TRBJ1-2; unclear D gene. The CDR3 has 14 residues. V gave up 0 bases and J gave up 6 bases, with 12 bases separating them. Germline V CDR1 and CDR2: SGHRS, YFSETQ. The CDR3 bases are TGCGCCAGCAGCTTGGGACCCGCCCGGGATGGCTACACCTTC. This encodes CASSLGPARDGYTF.

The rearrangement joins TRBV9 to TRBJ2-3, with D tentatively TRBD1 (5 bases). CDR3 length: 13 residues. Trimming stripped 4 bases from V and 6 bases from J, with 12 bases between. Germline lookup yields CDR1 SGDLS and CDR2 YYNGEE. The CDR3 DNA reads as TGTGCCAGCAGCAACCCCAGGGTTGATACGCAGTATTTT. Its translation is CASSNPRVDTQYF. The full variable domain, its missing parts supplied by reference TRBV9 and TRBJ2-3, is DSGVTQTPKHLITATGQRVTLRCSPRSGDLSVYWYQQSLDQGLQFLIQYYNGEERAKGNILERFSAQQFPDLHSELNLSSLELGDSALYFCASSNPRVDTQYFGPGTRLTVL.

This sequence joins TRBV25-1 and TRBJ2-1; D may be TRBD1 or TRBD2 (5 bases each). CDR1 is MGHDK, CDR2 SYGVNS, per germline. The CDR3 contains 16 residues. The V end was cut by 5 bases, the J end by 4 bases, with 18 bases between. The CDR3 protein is CASSPRDPPLYNEQFF. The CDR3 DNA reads TGTGCCAGCAGTCCTCGGGACCCACCCCTTTACAATGAGCAGTTCTTC.

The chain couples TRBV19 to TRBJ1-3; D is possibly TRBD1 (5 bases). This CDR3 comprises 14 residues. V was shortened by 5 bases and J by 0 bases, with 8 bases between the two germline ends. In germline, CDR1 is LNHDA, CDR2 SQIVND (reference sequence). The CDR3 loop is CASSATDSGNTIYF. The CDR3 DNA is TGTGCCAGTAGTGCGACAGACTCTGGAAACACCATATATTTT.

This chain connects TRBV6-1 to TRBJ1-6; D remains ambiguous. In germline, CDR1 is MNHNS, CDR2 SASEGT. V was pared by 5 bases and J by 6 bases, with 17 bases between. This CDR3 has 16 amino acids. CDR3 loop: CASSQEPLLGNSPLHF. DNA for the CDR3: TGTGCCAGCAGTCAAGAACCTCTTCTGGGTAATTCACCCCTCCACTTT.

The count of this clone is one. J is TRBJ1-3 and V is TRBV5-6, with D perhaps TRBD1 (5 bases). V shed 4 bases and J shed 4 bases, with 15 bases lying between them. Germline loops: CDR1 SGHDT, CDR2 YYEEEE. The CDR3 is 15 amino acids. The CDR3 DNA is TGTGCCAGCAGCCTACGAGGGGCGGTAGGAAACACCATATATTTT. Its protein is CASSLRGAVGNTIYF.

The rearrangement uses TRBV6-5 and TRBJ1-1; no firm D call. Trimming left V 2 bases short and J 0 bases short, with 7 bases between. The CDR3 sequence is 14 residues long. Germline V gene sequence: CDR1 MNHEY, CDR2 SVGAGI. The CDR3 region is CASSYDDMNTEAFF. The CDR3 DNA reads TGTGCCAGCAGTTACGACGACATGAACACTGAAGCTTTCTTT.

The CDR3 DNA follows: TGTGCCAGCAGCCCGGGTAACTATGGCTACACCTTC. Its translation: CASSPGNYGYTF. This chain uses TRBV3-1 (or the pseudogene TRBV3-2) with TRBJ1-2, with D unclear. Deletions cut 4 bases from V and 1 base from J, with 4 bases between. The CDR3 has 12 residues. Per the germline V gene, CDR1 is LGHDT and CDR2 is YNNKEL (reference sequence).

CDR3 sequence reads: CASSELGEVDQPQHF. In DNA, the CDR3 is TGTGCCAGCAGCGAGCTCGGGGAAGTGGATCAGCCCCAGCATTTT. The chain carries TRBV7-9 and TRBJ1-5; D ambiguous. The CDR3 has 15 amino acids. Germline loops: CDR1 SEHNR, CDR2 FQNEAQ (reference sequence). Trimming removed 5 bases at V and 5 bases at J, with 16 bases between.

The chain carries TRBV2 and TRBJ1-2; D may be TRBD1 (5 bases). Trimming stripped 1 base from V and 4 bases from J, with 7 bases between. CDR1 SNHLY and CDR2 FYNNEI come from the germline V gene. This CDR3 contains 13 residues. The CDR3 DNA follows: TGTGCCAGCAGTGAAGGTACAGGCTATGGCTACACCTTC. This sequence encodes CASSEGTGYGYTF.

The CDR3 DNA follows: TGTGCCTGGAGTAACTTGGAGCCATCTTTAAACATTCAGTACTTC. The encoded protein is CAWSNLEPSLNIQYF. The V and J genes are TRBV30 and TRBJ2-4; D remains unclear. V gave up 2 bases and J gave up 6 bases, with 17 bases separating them. The CDR3 covers 15 residues. In germline, CDR1 is GTSNPN, CDR2 SVGIG (reference sequence). Full variable domain (outside the CDR3, taken from reference TRBV30 and TRBJ2-4): SQTIHQWPATLVQPVGSPLSLECTVEGTSNPNLYWYRQAAGRGLQLLFYSVGIGQISSEVPQNLSASRPQDRQFILSSKKLLLSDSGFYLCAWSNLEPSLNIQYFGAGTRLSVL.

The CDR3 region is CASSLGRVINEQFF. The CDR3, as DNA: TGCGCCAGCAGCTTGGGGCGGGTTATCAATGAGCAGTTCTTC. This sequence joins TRBV5-1 and TRBJ2-1; weak D call: TRBD2 (5 bases). Germline CDR1 and CDR2: SGHRS and YFSETQ. The CDR3 loop spans 14 amino acids. Trimming shortened V by 0 bases and J by 6 bases, and 10 bases separated the two germline ends.

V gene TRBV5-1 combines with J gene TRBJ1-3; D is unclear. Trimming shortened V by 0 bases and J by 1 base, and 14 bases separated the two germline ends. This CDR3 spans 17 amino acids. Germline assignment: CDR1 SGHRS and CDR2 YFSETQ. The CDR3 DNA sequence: TGCGCCAGCAGCTTGGCCTCCCCAAGGGTATCTGGAAACACCATATATTTT. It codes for CASSLASPRVSGNTIYF. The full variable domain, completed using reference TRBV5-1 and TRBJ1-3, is KAGVTQTPRYLIKTRGQQVTLSCSPISGHRSVSWYQQTPGQGLQFLFEYFSETQRNKGNFPGRFSGRQFSNSRSEMNVSTLELGDSALYLCASSLASPRVSGNTIYFGEGSWLTVV.

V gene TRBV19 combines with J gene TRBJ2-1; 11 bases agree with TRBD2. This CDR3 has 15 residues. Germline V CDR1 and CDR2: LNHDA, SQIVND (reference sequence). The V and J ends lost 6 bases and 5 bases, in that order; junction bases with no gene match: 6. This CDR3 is CASRPSGLADNEQFF. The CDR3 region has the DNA TGTGCCAGTAGGCCATCGGGACTAGCGGACAATGAGCAGTTCTTC. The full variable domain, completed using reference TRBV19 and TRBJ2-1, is DGGITQSPKYLFRKEGQNVTLSCEQNLNHDAMYWYRQDPGQGLRLIYYSQIVNDFQKGDIAEGYSVSREKKESFPLTVTSAQKNPTAFYLCASRPSGLADNEQFFGPGTRLTVL.

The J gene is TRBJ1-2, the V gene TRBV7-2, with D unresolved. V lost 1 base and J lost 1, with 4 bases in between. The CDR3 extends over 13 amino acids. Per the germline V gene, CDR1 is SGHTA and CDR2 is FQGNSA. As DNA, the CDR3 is TGTGCCAGCAGCTTAGGAGTTAACTATGGCTACACCTTC. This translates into CASSLGVNYGYTF. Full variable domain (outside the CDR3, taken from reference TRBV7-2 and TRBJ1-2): GAGVSQSPSNKVTEKGKDVELRCDPISGHTALYWYRQSLGQGLEFLIYFQGNSAPDKSGLPSDRFSAERTGGSVSTLTIQRTQQEDSAVYLCASSLGVNYGYTFGSGTRLTVV.

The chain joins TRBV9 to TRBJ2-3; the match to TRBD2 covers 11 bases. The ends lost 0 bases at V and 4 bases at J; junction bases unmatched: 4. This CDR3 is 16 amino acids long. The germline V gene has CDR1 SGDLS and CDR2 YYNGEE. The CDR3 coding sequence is TGTGCCAGCAGCGTAGATTCGGGACTAGCGGCAGATACGCAGTATTTT. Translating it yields CASSVDSGLAADTQYF.

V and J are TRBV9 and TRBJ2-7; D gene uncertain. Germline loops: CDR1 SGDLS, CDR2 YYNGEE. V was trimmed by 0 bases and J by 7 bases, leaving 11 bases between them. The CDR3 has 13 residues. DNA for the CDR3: TGTGCCAGCAGCGTAGGTCTGCTTGAAGAGCAGTACTTC. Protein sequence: CASSVGLLEEQYF.

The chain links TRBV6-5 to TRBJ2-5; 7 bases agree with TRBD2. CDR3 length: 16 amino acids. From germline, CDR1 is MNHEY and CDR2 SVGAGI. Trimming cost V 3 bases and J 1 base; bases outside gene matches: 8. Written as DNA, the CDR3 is TGTGCCAGCAGTTATATGGGGGAGGGCTCCCAAGAGACCCAGTACTTC. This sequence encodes CASSYMGEGSQETQYF.

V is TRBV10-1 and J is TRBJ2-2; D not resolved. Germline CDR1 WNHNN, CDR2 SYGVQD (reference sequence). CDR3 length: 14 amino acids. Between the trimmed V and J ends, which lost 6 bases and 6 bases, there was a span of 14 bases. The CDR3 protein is CASRATYRSGELFF. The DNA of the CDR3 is TGCGCCAGCAGAGCAACGTATAGGTCCGGGGAGCTGTTTTTT.

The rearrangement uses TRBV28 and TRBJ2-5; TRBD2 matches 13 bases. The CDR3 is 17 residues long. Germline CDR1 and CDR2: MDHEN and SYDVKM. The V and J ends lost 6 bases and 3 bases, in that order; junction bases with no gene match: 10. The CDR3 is CASRAGLAGFGKETQYF. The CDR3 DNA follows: TGTGCCAGCAGAGCGGGACTAGCGGGGTTCGGGAAAGAGACCCAGTACTTC.

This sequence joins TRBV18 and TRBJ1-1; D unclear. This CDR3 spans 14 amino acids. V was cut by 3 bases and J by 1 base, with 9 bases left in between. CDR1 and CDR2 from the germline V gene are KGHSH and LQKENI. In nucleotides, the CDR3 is TGTGCCAGCTCACCCGCCAGTCGGAACACTGAAGCTTTCTTT. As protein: CASSPASRNTEAFF.